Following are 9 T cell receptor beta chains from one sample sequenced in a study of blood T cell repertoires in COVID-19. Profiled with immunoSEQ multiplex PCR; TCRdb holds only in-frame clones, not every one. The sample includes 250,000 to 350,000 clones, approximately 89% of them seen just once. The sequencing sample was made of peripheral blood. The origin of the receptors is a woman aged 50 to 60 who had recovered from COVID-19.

CDR3 protein: CASSDGGWGYSPLHF. The DNA for the CDR3 is TGTGCCAGCAGTGACGGGGGTTGGGGATATTCACCCCTCCACTTT. The rearrangement joins TRBV6-1 to TRBJ1-6; TRBD1 might be the D (5 bases). V was clipped by 3 bases and J by 8 bases, with 14 bases between them. The CDR3 is 15 amino acids. Germline V gives CDR1 MNHNS, CDR2 SASEGT.

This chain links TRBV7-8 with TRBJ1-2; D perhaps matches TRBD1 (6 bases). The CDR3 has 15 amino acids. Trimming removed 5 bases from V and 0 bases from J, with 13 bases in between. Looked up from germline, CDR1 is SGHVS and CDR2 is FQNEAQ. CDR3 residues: CASSNQGLANYGYTF. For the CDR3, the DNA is TGTGCCAGCAGCAACCAGGGGTTAGCTAACTATGGCTACACCTTC.

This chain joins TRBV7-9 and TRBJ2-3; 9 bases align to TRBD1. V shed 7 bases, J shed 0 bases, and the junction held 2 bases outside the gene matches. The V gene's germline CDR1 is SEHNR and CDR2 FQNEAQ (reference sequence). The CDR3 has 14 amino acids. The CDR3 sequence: CASTGTGSTDTQYF. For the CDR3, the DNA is TGTGCCAGCACCGGGACAGGGAGCACAGATACGCAGTATTTT.

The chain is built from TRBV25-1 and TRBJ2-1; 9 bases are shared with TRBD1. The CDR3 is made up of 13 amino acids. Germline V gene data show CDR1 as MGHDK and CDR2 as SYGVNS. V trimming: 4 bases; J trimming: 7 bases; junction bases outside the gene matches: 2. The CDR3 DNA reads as TGTGCCAGCAGTGGCGGACAGGGGAATGAGCAGTTCTTC. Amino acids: CASSGGQGNEQFF. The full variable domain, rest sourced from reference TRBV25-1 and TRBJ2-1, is EADIYQTPRYLVIGTGKKITLECSQTMGHDKMYWYQQDPGMELHLIHYSYGVNSTEKGDLSSESTVSRIRTEHFPLTLESARPSHTSQYLCASSGGQGNEQFFGPGTRLTVL.

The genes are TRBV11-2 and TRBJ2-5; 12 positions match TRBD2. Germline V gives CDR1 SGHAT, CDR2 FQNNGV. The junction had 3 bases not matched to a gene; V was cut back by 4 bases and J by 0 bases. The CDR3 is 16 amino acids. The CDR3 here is CASSSGLAGYQETQYF. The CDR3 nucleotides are TGTGCCAGCAGCTCAGGACTAGCGGGGTACCAAGAGACCCAGTACTTC.

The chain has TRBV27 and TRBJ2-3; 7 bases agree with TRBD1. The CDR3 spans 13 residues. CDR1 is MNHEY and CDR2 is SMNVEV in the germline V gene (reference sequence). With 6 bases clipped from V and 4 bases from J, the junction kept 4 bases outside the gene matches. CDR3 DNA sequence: TGTGCCAGCAGGCAAACAGGGGCAGATACGCAGTATTTT. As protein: CASRQTGADTQYF.

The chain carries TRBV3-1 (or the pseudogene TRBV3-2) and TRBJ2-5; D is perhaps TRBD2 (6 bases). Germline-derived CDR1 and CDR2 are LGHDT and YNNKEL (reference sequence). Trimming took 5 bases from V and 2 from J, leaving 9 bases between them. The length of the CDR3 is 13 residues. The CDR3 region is CASSEGTQETQYF. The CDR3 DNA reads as TGTGCCAGCAGCGAAGGGACTCAAGAGACCCAGTACTTC.

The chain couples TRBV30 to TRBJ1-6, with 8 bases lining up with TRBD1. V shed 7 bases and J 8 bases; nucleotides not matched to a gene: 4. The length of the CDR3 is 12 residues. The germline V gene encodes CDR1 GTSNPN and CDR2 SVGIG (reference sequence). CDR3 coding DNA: TGTGCCTCGGACAGGGATGATTCACCCCTCCACTTT. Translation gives CASDRDDSPLHF.

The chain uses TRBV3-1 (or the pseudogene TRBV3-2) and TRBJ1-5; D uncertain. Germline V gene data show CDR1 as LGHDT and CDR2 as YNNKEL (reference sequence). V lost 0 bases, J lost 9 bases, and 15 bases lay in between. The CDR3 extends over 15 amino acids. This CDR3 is CASSQDPVGGRPQHF. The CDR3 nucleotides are TGTGCCAGCAGCCAAGATCCAGTGGGAGGCCGGCCCCAGCATTTT.